This is a list of T cell receptor beta chains from one sample in a study of a mutant IDH1 vaccine in newly diagnosed glioma. Antigen specificity for these receptors is unknown. Libraries were prepared by immunoSEQ multiplex PCR; TCRdb keeps only in-frame clonotypes and omits some of them. The sample includes roughly 34,000 clones, around nine tenths seen only once; the top ten take just over 5%. The source was PBMCs, collected from a glioma patient whose treatment included an IDH1 peptide vaccine. Source of these receptors: a woman between 40 and 50 years old with glioma. Both conserved end residues are part of each CDR3. A D gene is named only where the DNA matches it firmly. Rows may omit the clone size; those that give it use once, few, many or a size class.

j_gene: TRBJ1-2; abundance: .; v_gene: TRBV5-1; d_gene: .; CDR3aa: CASSADSSNYGYTF; CDR3nt: TGCGCCAGCAGCGCGGACAGTTCTAACTATGGCTACACCTTC
j_gene: TRBJ2-2; abundance: .; v_gene: TRBV2; d_gene: TRBD2; CDR3aa: CASRKLAGGTGELFF; CDR3nt: TGTGCCAGCAGGAAACTAGCGGGGGGCACCGGGGAGCTGTTTTTT
j_gene: TRBJ2-1; abundance: .; v_gene: TRBV6-5; d_gene: TRBD2; CDR3aa: CASSSPSGVMNEQFF; CDR3nt: TGTGCCAGCAGTTCCCCCAGCGGGGTTATGAATGAGCAGTTCTTC
j_gene: TRBJ2-2; abundance: .; v_gene: TRBV4-2; d_gene: .; CDR3aa: CASSPSSGPGELFF; CDR3nt: TGTGCCAGCAGCCCCTCCTCGGGACCCGGGGAGCTGTTTTTT
j_gene: TRBJ2-2; abundance: once; v_gene: TRBV15; d_gene: .; CDR3aa: CATSSGLGSDGELFF; CDR3nt: TGTGCCACCAGCAGCGGTCTAGGGAGTGACGGGGAGCTGTTTTTT
j_gene: TRBJ2-1; abundance: .; v_gene: TRBV9; d_gene: TRBD2; CDR3aa: CASSVEVSGWGDNEQFF; CDR3nt: TGTGCCAGCAGCGTAGAGGTTAGCGGGTGGGGAGATAATGAGCAGTTCTTC
j_gene: TRBJ1-4; abundance: .; v_gene: TRBV30; d_gene: TRBD1; CDR3aa: CAWNNRGGEKLFF; CDR3nt: TGTGCCTGGAACAACAGGGGAGGGGAAAAACTGTTTTTT
j_gene: TRBJ2-3; abundance: .; v_gene: TRBV28; d_gene: TRBD2; CDR3aa: CASTERETQYF; CDR3nt: TGTGCCAGCACCGAGCGGGAGACGCAGTATTTT
j_gene: TRBJ2-3; abundance: .; v_gene: TRBV4-2; d_gene: TRBD1; CDR3aa: CASSPTGIEADTQYF; CDR3nt: TGTGCCAGTTCCCCGACAGGGATCGAGGCAGATACGCAGTATTTT
j_gene: TRBJ2-7; abundance: .; v_gene: TRBV7-8; d_gene: TRBD1; CDR3aa: CASSFDVGTGRYEQYF; CDR3nt: TGTGCCAGCAGCTTTGACGTCGGGACAGGGCGGTACGAGCAGTACTTC
j_gene: TRBJ1-5; abundance: .; v_gene: TRBV4-3; d_gene: .; CDR3aa: CASSQGRQNNQPQHF; CDR3nt: TGCGCCAGCAGCCAAGGGCGGCAGAACAATCAGCCCCAGCATTTT
j_gene: TRBJ2-7; abundance: once; v_gene: TRBV6-5; d_gene: TRBD1; CDR3aa: CASSYDRGRNEQYF; CDR3nt: TGTGCCAGCAGTTACGACAGGGGGCGAAACGAGCAGTACTTC
j_gene: TRBJ2-1; abundance: once; v_gene: TRBV19; d_gene: TRBD2; CDR3aa: CASSISSGTSGRYEQFF; CDR3nt: TGTGCCAGTAGTATATCCTCCGGGACTAGCGGGCGCTATGAGCAGTTCTTC
j_gene: TRBJ2-1; abundance: .; v_gene: TRBV6-5; d_gene: TRBD2; CDR3aa: CASSLAGAGEQFF; CDR3nt: TGTGCCAGCAGTTTAGCGGGAGCTGGTGAGCAGTTCTTC
j_gene: TRBJ1-4; abundance: once; v_gene: TRBV15; d_gene: .; CDR3aa: CATQQRPRTNEKLFF; CDR3nt: TGTGCCACCCAGCAGAGACCTCGGACTAATGAAAAACTGTTTTTT
j_gene: TRBJ2-7; abundance: once; v_gene: TRBV19; d_gene: TRBD2; CDR3aa: CASSDGWGGYEQYF; CDR3nt: TGTGCCAGTAGCGACGGGTGGGGGGGCTACGAGCAGTACTTC
j_gene: TRBJ1-5; abundance: once; v_gene: TRBV2; d_gene: .; CDR3aa: CASRAVGRDLGQPQHF; CDR3nt: TGTGCCAGCAGAGCAGTGGGTCGGGACCTAGGGCAGCCCCAGCATTTT
j_gene: TRBJ2-7; abundance: .; v_gene: TRBV2; d_gene: .; CDR3aa: CASRADRSSYEQYF; CDR3nt: TGTGCCAGCAGGGCCGACAGGAGCTCCTACGAGCAGTACTTC